This T cell receptor (beta chain) emerged from a study of blood T cell repertoires in COVID-19. TCRdb's table, derived via immunoSEQ multiplex PCR, lists solely in-frame clones and lacks some. The table shows some 150,000 clones, with 81% occurring only once. This clone was detected a few times. The sample comprised peripheral blood. This clonotype was sampled from a human donor with acute or convalescent COVID-19. The donor label of this sample is uncertain.

This CDR3 reads CASGTDRTGITEAFF. The CDR3 coding sequence is TGTGCTAGTGGTACTGACAGGACGGGGATCACTGAAGCTTTCTTT. The chain uses TRBV12-5 and TRBJ1-1; possibly TRBD1 for D (6 bases). V was cut by 5 bases and J by 4 bases, with 17 bases left in between. The CDR3 runs to 15 residues. Germline V lookup: CDR1 LGHNT, CDR2 FRNRAP.